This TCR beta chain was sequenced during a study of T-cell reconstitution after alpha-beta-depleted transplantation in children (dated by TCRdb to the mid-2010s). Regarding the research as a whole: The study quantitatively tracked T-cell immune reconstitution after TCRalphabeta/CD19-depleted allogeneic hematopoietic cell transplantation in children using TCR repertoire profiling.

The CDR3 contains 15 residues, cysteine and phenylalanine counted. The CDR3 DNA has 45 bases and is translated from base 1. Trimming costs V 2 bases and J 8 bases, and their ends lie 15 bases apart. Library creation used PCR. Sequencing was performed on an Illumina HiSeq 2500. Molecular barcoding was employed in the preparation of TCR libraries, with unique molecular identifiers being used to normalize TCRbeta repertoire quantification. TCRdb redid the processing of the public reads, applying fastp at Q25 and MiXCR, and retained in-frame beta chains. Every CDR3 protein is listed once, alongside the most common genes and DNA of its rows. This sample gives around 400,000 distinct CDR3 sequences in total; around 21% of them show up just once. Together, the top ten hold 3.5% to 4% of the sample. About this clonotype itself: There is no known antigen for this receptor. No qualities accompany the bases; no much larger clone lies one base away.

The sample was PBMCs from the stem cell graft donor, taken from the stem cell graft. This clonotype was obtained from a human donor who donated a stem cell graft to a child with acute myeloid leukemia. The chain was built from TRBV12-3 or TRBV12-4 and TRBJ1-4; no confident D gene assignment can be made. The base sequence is TGTGCCAGCAGTTTAAGGGCCCCTGGTGCGGAAAAACTGTTTTTT. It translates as CASSLRAPGAEKLFF.